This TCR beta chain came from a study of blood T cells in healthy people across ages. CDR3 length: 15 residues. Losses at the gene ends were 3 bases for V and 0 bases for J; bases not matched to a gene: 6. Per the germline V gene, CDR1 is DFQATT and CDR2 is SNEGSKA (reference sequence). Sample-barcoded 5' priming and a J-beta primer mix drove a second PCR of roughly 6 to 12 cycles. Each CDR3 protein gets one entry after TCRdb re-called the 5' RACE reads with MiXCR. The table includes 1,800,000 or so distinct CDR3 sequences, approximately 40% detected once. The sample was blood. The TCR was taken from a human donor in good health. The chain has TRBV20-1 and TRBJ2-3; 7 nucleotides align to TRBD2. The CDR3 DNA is TGCAGTGCTAGTGGGCCTAGCGGAAGCACAGATACGCAGTATTTT. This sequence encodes CSASGPSGSTDTQYF.